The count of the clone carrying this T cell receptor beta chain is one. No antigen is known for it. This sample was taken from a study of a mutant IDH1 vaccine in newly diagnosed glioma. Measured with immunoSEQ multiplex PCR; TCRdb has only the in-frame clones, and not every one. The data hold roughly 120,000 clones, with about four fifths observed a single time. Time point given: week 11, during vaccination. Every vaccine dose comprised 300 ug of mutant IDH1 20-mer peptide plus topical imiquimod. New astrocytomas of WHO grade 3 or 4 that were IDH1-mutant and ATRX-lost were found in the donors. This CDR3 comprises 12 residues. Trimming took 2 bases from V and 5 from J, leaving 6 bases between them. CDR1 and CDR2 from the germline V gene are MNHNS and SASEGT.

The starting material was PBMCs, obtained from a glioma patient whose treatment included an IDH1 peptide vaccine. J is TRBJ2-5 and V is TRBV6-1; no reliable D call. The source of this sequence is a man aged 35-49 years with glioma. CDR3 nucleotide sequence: TGTGCCAGCAGTGAATATGGTGAGACCCAGTACTTC. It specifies CASSEYGETQYF.